The rows below give T cell receptor beta chains drawn from one sample of a study of CD8 T cells in ankylosing spondylitis. MiXCR, run by TCRdb on the 5' RACE reads, gives a single entry per CDR3 protein. The sample records 250,000 or so distinct CDR3 sequences, around a tenth being singletons. The sample was blood, either unsorted or a sorted T cell fraction (not recorded which). These receptor sequences come from a male donor with ankylosing spondylitis or in good health (not recorded which). CDR3s include the opening cysteine and the closing phenylalanine or tryptophan. D genes are given only for firm matches. Clone size, where shown, is once, few, many, or a class for clones that have expanded.

d_call: NA; clone_size: many; v_call: TRBV6-1; j_call: TRBJ2-1; cdr3_nt: TGTGCCAGCAGCCCGGAGGCGGGACTCAATGAGCAGTTCTTC; cdr3_aa: CASSPEAGLNEQFF
d_call: TRBD1; clone_size: NA; v_call: TRBV2; j_call: TRBJ1-2; cdr3_nt: TGTGCCAGCACCGGACAGGATAACTATGGCTACACCTTC; cdr3_aa: CASTGQDNYGYTF
d_call: NA; clone_size: many; v_call: TRBV10-3; j_call: TRBJ2-3; cdr3_nt: TGTGCCATCAGCTACAGTGATACAGATACGCAGTATTTT; cdr3_aa: CAISYSDTDTQYF
d_call: NA; clone_size: few; v_call: TRBV9; j_call: TRBJ2-1; cdr3_nt: TGTGCCAGCTCCGGGACCTTTGGGGTTGAGCAGTTCTTC; cdr3_aa: CASSGTFGVEQFF
d_call: NA; clone_size: many; v_call: TRBV9; j_call: TRBJ2-3; cdr3_nt: TGTGCCAGCAGCGTAGGCCGGGGATTTGAAGATACGCAGTATTTT; cdr3_aa: CASSVGRGFEDTQYF
d_call: NA; clone_size: few; v_call: TRBV6-2/TRBV6-3; j_call: TRBJ2-1; cdr3_nt: TGTGCCAGCAGTTTCGGCGGGGCTGGATCCTACAATGAGCAGTTCTTC; cdr3_aa: CASSFGGAGSYNEQFF
d_call: TRBD2; clone_size: NA; v_call: TRBV29-1; j_call: TRBJ2-3; cdr3_nt: TGCAGCGTTAGACCACTAGCGGGAATCACAGATACGCAGTATTTT; cdr3_aa: CSVRPLAGITDTQYF
d_call: TRBD2; clone_size: few; v_call: TRBV7-3; j_call: TRBJ2-3; cdr3_nt: TGTGCCAGCAGCTTAAGCTTCCGAGCGGGAGGTATCACAGATACGCAGTATTTT; cdr3_aa: CASSLSFRAGGITDTQYF
d_call: NA; clone_size: many; v_call: TRBV6-5; j_call: TRBJ2-5; cdr3_nt: TGTGCCAGCAGTAAAGCAGGAGAGACCCAGTACTTC; cdr3_aa: CASSKAGETQYF
d_call: TRBD1; clone_size: few; v_call: TRBV7-9; j_call: TRBJ2-7; cdr3_nt: TGTGCCAGCAGCTCACCGACAGGGAACGAGCAGTACTTC; cdr3_aa: CASSSPTGNEQYF
d_call: TRBD2; clone_size: NA; v_call: TRBV7-9; j_call: TRBJ2-7; cdr3_nt: TGTGCCAGCAGCTCGCAGACTAGCGGGAGTTGGTACGAGCAGTACTTC; cdr3_aa: CASSSQTSGSWYEQYF
d_call: TRBD1; clone_size: NA; v_call: TRBV7-9; j_call: TRBJ2-3; cdr3_nt: TGTGCCAGCAGCTCGGGACAGGCGACCCGCTCGGTCACGCAGTATTTT; cdr3_aa: CASSSGQATRSVTQYF
d_call: NA; clone_size: few; v_call: TRBV4-2; j_call: TRBJ2-2; cdr3_nt: TGTGCCAGCAGTCCATTCCGGGGGAGGCACACCGGGGAGCTGTTTTTT; cdr3_aa: CASSPFRGRHTGELFF
d_call: NA; clone_size: NA; v_call: TRBV5-1; j_call: TRBJ2-7; cdr3_nt: TGCGCCAGCGTCCCGCCGGGGACGGGACCCTACGAGCAGTACTTC; cdr3_aa: CASVPPGTGPYEQYF
d_call: NA; clone_size: many; v_call: TRBV5-1; j_call: TRBJ1-5; cdr3_nt: TGCGCCAGCAGCTTGTACGGTAGCAATCAGCCCCAGCATTTT; cdr3_aa: CASSLYGSNQPQHF
d_call: NA; clone_size: many; v_call: TRBV6-5; j_call: TRBJ2-3; cdr3_nt: TGTGCCAGCAGTTACTCGTTAGCGTCCGATACGCAGTATTTT; cdr3_aa: CASSYSLASDTQYF
d_call: TRBD1; clone_size: NA; v_call: TRBV20-1; j_call: TRBJ2-5; cdr3_nt: TGCAGTGCTAGAGCCCCAGGGGGCTGGGTAGGGTACCAAGAGACCCAGTACTTC; cdr3_aa: CSARAPGGWVGYQETQYF
d_call: NA; clone_size: few; v_call: TRBV7-8; j_call: TRBJ2-2; cdr3_nt: TGTGCCAGCAGCTATTACAGTGGCGGGGAGCTGTTTTTT; cdr3_aa: CASSYYSGGELFF
d_call: TRBD1; clone_size: NA; v_call: TRBV2; j_call: TRBJ1-6; cdr3_nt: TGTGCCAGCGGGACAGCCAATTCACCCCTCCACTTT; cdr3_aa: CASGTANSPLHF
d_call: NA; clone_size: few; v_call: TRBV7-9; j_call: TRBJ1-2; cdr3_nt: TGTGCCAGCAGCTTGGAGGCGGCGTACAGTTATGGCTACACCTTC; cdr3_aa: CASSLEAAYSYGYTF
d_call: NA; clone_size: NA; v_call: TRBV10-2; j_call: TRBJ2-5; cdr3_nt: TGCGCCAGCAGTGGCTGGGCCGGGTCTGGGGAGACCCAGTACTTC; cdr3_aa: CASSGWAGSGETQYF
d_call: NA; clone_size: many; v_call: TRBV15; j_call: TRBJ1-4; cdr3_nt: TGTGCCACCAGCGACGGAAACTTTAATGAAAAACTGTTTTTT; cdr3_aa: CATSDGNFNEKLFF
d_call: NA; clone_size: many; v_call: TRBV3-1; j_call: TRBJ2-6; cdr3_nt: TGTGCCAGCAGCCCTCGTGCGGCGGGGGCCAACGTCCTGACTTTC; cdr3_aa: CASSPRAAGANVLTF
d_call: NA; clone_size: NA; v_call: TRBV20-1; j_call: TRBJ1-1; cdr3_nt: TGCAGTGCTAGGGGTTTGGGGGGCACTGAAGCTTTCTTT; cdr3_aa: CSARGLGGTEAFF
d_call: NA; clone_size: few; v_call: TRBV30; j_call: TRBJ2-6; cdr3_nt: TGTGCCTGGAGTCCCCATCGGGGTACGGCTGGGGCCAACGTCCTGACTTTC; cdr3_aa: CAWSPHRGTAGANVLTF
d_call: NA; clone_size: few; v_call: TRBV5-1; j_call: TRBJ2-5; cdr3_nt: TGCGCCAGCAGCCCTCTAGAAATGCAAGAGACCCAGTACTTC; cdr3_aa: CASSPLEMQETQYF
d_call: TRBD2; clone_size: many; v_call: TRBV7-7; j_call: TRBJ2-1; cdr3_nt: TGTGCCAGCAGCTTAGATTTAGCGGGAGGAAATGAGCAGTTCTTC; cdr3_aa: CASSLDLAGGNEQFF
d_call: NA; clone_size: many; v_call: TRBV11-2; j_call: TRBJ2-1; cdr3_nt: TGTGCCAGCAGCTTGAGACCTACCAATGAGCAGTTCTTC; cdr3_aa: CASSLRPTNEQFF
d_call: TRBD2; clone_size: many; v_call: TRBV15; j_call: TRBJ2-2; cdr3_nt: TGTGCCACCAGCCCCAGACTAGCGGGAGGGCCTGGGGAGCTGTTTTTT; cdr3_aa: CATSPRLAGGPGELFF
d_call: NA; clone_size: few; v_call: TRBV5-1; j_call: TRBJ2-5; cdr3_nt: TGCGCCAGCAGCTTGATGCAGGGTGAGGAGACCCAGTACTTC; cdr3_aa: CASSLMQGEETQYF
d_call: TRBD1; clone_size: many; v_call: TRBV10-3; j_call: TRBJ2-7; cdr3_nt: TGTGCCATCAGTACCGGGACAGGATTCTACGAGCAGTACTTC; cdr3_aa: CAISTGTGFYEQYF
d_call: NA; clone_size: NA; v_call: TRBV10-3; j_call: TRBJ1-2; cdr3_nt: TGTGCCACGGGGGGCAGGCAGAAGGACTATGACTACACCTTC; cdr3_aa: CATGGRQKDYDYTF
d_call: TRBD2; clone_size: many; v_call: TRBV6-1; j_call: TRBJ2-3; cdr3_nt: TGTGCCACTGGGACTAGCGGGACCCCAGATACGCAGTATTTT; cdr3_aa: CATGTSGTPDTQYF
d_call: NA; clone_size: few; v_call: TRBV20-1; j_call: TRBJ2-5; cdr3_nt: TGCAGTGCCTTCCTCCAAAGGACGGACAGCTTACAAGAGACCCAGTACTTC; cdr3_aa: CSAFLQRTDSLQETQYF
d_call: NA; clone_size: many; v_call: TRBV25-1; j_call: TRBJ1-5; cdr3_nt: TGTGCCAGCAGTACTTCCCCGGGACAGCCCCAGCATTTT; cdr3_aa: CASSTSPGQPQHF
d_call: NA; clone_size: many; v_call: TRBV12-3/TRBV12-4; j_call: TRBJ2-5; cdr3_nt: TGCGCCAGCAGCCTGGGACACCAAGAGACCCAGTACTTC; cdr3_aa: CASSLGHQETQYF
d_call: NA; clone_size: NA; v_call: TRBV12-3/TRBV12-4; j_call: TRBJ2-3; cdr3_nt: TGTGCCAACGCCGGGGTTAGCACAGATACGCAGTATTTT; cdr3_aa: CANAGVSTDTQYF
d_call: TRBD1; clone_size: few; v_call: TRBV9; j_call: TRBJ2-5; cdr3_nt: TGTGCCAGCAGCGAGGGGACAGAAGAGACCCAGTACTTC; cdr3_aa: CASSEGTEETQYF
d_call: TRBD2; clone_size: many; v_call: TRBV20-1; j_call: TRBJ2-2; cdr3_nt: TGCAGTGCTAGAGGCGGGAGCGACACCGGGGAGCTGTTTTTT; cdr3_aa: CSARGGSDTGELFF
d_call: TRBD1; clone_size: many; v_call: TRBV28; j_call: TRBJ2-5; cdr3_nt: TGTGCCAGCAGTTCACCAGGGGGTCGCCGGGAGACCCAGTACTTC; cdr3_aa: CASSSPGGRRETQYF
d_call: NA; clone_size: many; v_call: TRBV25-1; j_call: TRBJ2-5; cdr3_nt: TGTGCCAGCAGTGATTCCCCTCCAGAGACCCAGTACTTC; cdr3_aa: CASSDSPPETQYF
d_call: NA; clone_size: many; v_call: TRBV5-1; j_call: TRBJ2-5; cdr3_nt: TGCGCCAGCAGCCGTACCACCGGGACATTAGCAGAGACCCAGTACTTC; cdr3_aa: CASSRTTGTLAETQYF